This T cell receptor beta chain was documented in a study of cytomegalovirus exposure and HLA in healthy donors. General study results and limits: In all likelihood, a cluster of highly shared sequence variants was a sequencing artifact.

Primers included in the PCR were 60 Vbeta and 13 Jbeta primers. The data were produced by immunoSEQ multiplex PCR, yet TCRdb's version contains in-frame clones alone and is incomplete. The top ten hold 4.5% to 5.5% of the sample, which has 170,000 or so clones, roughly 81% seen once. Remarks on this clone: Its matching antigen is unknown.

The sequencing input was PBMCs. The sequence was obtained from a girl between 10 and 17 years old in good health and CMV-seropositive.

CDR3 in DNA: TGTGCCACCAGCAACAGGGGAAATACGCAGTATTTT. It yields the protein CATSNRGNTQYF. The chain couples TRBV15 to TRBJ2-3, with TRBD1 matching over 7 bases. Germline lookup yields CDR1 LNHNV and CDR2 YYDKDF (reference sequence). The CDR3 extends over 12 amino acids. After removal of 4 bases from V and 7 bases from J, the junction contained 2 bases not matched to a gene.